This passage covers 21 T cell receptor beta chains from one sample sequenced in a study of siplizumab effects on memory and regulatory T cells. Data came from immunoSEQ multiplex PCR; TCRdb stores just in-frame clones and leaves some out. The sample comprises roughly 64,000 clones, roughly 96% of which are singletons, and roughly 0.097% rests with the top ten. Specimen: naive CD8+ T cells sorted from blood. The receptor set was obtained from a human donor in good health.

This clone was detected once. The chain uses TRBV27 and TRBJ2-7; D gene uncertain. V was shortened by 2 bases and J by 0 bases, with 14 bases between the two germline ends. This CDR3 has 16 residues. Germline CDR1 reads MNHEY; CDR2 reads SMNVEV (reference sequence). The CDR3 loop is CASSLEALVPSYEQYF. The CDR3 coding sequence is TGTGCCAGCAGTTTAGAGGCTCTCGTCCCCTCCTACGAGCAGTACTTC.

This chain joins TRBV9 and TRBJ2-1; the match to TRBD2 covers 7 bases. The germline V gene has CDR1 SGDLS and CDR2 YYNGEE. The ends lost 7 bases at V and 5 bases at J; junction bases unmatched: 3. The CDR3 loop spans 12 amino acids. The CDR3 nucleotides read TGTGCCAGCCAGGCGGGGGACAATGAGCAGTTCTTC. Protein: CASQAGDNEQFF.

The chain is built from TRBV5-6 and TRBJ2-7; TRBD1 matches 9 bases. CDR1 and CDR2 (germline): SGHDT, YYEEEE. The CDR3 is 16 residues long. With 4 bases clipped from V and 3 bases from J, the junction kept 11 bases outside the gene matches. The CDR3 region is CASSDHTWTGDYEQYF. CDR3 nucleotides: TGTGCCAGCAGCGACCACACCTGGACAGGGGACTACGAGCAGTACTTC. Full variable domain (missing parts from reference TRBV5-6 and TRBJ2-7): DAGVTQSPTHLIKTRGQQVTLRCSPKSGHDTVSWYQQALGQGPQFIFQYYEEEERQRGNFPDRFSGHQFPNYSSELNVNALLLGDSALYLCASSDHTWTGDYEQYFGPGTRLTVT.

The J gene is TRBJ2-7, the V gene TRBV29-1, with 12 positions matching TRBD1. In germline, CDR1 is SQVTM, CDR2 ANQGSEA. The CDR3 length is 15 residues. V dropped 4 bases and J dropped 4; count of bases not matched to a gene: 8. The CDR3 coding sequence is TGCAGCGTTGGGGGAGGGACAGGGGGCTTTTACGAGCAGTACTTC. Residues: CSVGGGTGGFYEQYF.

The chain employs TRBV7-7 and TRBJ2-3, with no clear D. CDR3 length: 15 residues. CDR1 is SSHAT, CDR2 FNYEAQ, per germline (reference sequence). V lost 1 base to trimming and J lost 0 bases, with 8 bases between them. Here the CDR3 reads CASSLVAASTDTQYF. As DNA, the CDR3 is TGTGCCAGCAGCTTAGTAGCCGCTAGCACAGATACGCAGTATTTT.

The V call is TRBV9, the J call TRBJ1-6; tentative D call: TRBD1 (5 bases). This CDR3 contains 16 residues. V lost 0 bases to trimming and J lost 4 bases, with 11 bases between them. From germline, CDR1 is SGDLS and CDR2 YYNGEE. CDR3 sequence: CASSVEPTAYNSPLHF. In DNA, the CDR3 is TGTGCCAGCAGCGTAGAACCGACAGCTTATAATTCACCCCTCCACTTT. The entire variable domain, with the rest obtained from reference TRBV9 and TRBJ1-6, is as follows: DSGVTQTPKHLITATGQRVTLRCSPRSGDLSVYWYQQSLDQGLQFLIQYYNGEERAKGNILERFSAQQFPDLHSELNLSSLELGDSALYFCASSVEPTAYNSPLHFGNGTRLTVT.

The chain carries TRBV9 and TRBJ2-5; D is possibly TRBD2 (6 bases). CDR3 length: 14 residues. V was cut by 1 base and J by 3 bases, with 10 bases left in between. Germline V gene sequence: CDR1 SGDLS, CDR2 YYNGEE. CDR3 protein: CASSVWDSKETQYF. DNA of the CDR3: TGTGCCAGCAGCGTATGGGACTCCAAAGAGACCCAGTACTTC. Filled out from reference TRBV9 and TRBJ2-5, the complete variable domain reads DSGVTQTPKHLITATGQRVTLRCSPRSGDLSVYWYQQSLDQGLQFLIQYYNGEERAKGNILERFSAQQFPDLHSELNLSSLELGDSALYFCASSVWDSKETQYFGPGTRLLVL.

CDR3 protein: CASSYDEAGFNYGYTF. Written as DNA, the CDR3 is TGTGCCAGCAGTTACGATGAAGCCGGGTTTAACTATGGCTACACCTTC. The chain recombines TRBV6-5 with TRBJ1-2; D gene uncertain. The germline V gene encodes CDR1 MNHEY and CDR2 SVGAGI. This CDR3 spans 16 amino acids. V was trimmed by 2 bases and J by 1 base, leaving 14 bases between them.

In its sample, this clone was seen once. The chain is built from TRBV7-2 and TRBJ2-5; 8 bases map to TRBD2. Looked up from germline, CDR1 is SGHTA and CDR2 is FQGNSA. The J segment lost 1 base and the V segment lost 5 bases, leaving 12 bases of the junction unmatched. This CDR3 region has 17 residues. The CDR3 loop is CASSGRDGGGLQETQYF. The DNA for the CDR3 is TGTGCCAGCAGCGGAAGGGACGGCGGGGGGCTCCAAGAGACCCAGTACTTC.

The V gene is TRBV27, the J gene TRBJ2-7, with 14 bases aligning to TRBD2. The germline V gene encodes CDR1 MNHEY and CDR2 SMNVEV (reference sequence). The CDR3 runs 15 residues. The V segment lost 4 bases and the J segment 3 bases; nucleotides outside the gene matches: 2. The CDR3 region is CASSYGTSGGYEQYF. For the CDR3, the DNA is TGTGCCAGCAGTTACGGGACTAGCGGGGGCTACGAGCAGTACTTC.

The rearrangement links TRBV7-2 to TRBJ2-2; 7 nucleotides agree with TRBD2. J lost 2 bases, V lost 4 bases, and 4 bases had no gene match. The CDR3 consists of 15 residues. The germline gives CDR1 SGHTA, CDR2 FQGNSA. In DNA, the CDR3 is TGTGCCAGCAGCTCACAGCGGGACAACACCGGGGAGCTGTTTTTT. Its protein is CASSSQRDNTGELFF.

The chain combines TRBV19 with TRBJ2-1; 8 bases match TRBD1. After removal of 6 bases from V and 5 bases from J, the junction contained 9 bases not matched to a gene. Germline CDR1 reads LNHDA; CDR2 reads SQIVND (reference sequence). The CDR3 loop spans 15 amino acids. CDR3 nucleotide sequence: TGTGCCAGTAGCTTGGGGACAGGAGGACACAATGAGCAGTTCTTC. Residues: CASSLGTGGHNEQFF.

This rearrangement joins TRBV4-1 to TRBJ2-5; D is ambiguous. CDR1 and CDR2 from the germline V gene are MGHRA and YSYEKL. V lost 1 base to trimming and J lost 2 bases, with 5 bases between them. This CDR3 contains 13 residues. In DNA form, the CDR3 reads TGCGCCAGCAGCCAAGTTGGACAAGAGACCCAGTACTTC. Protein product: CASSQVGQETQYF.

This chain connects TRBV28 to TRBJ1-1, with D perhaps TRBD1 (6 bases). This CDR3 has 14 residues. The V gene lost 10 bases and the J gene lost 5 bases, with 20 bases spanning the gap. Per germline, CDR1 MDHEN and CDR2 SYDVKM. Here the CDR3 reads CAISLGGPRTEAFF. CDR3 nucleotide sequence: TGTGCCATCTCGCTAGGGGGGCCGAGGACTGAAGCTTTCTTT.

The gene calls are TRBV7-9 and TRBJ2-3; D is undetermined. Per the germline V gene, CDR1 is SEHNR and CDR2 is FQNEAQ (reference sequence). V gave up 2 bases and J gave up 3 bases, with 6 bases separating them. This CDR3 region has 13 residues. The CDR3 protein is CASSLSQTDTQYF. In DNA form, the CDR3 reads TGTGCCAGCAGCTTAAGTCAAACAGATACGCAGTATTTT.

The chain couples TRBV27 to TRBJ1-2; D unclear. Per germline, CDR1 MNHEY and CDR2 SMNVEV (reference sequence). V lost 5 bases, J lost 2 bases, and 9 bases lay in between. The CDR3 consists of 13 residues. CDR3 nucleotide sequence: TGTGCCAGCAGTCCGCCGGGCAACTATGGCTACACCTTC. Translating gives CASSPPGNYGYTF.

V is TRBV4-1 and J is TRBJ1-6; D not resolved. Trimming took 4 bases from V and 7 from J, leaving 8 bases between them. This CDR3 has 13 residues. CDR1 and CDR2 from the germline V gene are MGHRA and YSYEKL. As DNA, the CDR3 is TGCGCCAGCAGCCTTGGGCAGAATTCACCCCTCCACTTT. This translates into CASSLGQNSPLHF.

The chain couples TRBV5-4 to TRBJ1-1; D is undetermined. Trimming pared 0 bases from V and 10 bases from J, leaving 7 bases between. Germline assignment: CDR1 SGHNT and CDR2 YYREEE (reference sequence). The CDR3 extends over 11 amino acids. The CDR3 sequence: CASSLGFAAFF. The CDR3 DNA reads TGTGCCAGCAGCTTGGGGTTCGCAGCTTTCTTT.

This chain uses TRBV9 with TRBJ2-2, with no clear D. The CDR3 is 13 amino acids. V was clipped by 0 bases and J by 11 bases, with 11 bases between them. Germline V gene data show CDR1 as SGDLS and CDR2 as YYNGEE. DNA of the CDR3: TGTGCCAGCAGCGTAGGTGTCCGAACAGAGCTGTTTTTT. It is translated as CASSVGVRTELFF.

CDR3 DNA: TGTGCCAGTAGTATAGGGTATAGCAATCAGCCCCAGCATTTT. Residues: CASSIGYSNQPQHF. This chain uses TRBV19 with TRBJ1-5, with D unclear. The CDR3 is made up of 14 amino acids. Germline assignment: CDR1 LNHDA and CDR2 SQIVND (reference sequence). The V gene lost 1 base and the J gene lost 0 bases, with 4 bases spanning the gap. The complete variable domain, with remaining parts taken from reference TRBV19 and TRBJ1-5, reads DGGITQSPKYLFRKEGQNVTLSCEQNLNHDAMYWYRQDPGQGLRLIYYSQIVNDFQKGDIAEGYSVSREKKESFPLTVTSAQKNPTAFYLCASSIGYSNQPQHFGDGTRLSIL.

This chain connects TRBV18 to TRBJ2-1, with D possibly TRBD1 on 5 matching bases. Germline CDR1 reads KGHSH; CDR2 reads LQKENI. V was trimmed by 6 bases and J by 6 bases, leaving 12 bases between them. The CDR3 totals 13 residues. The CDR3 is CASSPWGTNEQFF. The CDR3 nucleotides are TGTGCCAGCTCCCCGTGGGGCACCAATGAGCAGTTCTTC.